This is a list of T cell receptor beta chains from one sample in a study of T cell responses to AZD1222 COVID-19 vaccine. TCRdb's copy holds only in-frame clones and misses some; the assay was immunoSEQ multiplex PCR. The data contain 75,000 to 100,000 clones, around 90% of them singletons. Material: peripheral blood, obtained on day 0 of MenACWY control vaccination. These receptors were obtained from an adult in good health. Both conserved end residues are part of each CDR3. Each record gives: CDR3 protein, CDR3 DNA, clone size, V gene, J gene, D gene, CDR3 length. D genes are given only for firm matches. The size entry is marked missing in some rows and otherwise reads once, few, many or a size class.

CDR3aa: CASSQEGTGGSNSPLHF; CDR3nt: TGTGCCAGCAGCCAAGAGGGTACTGGGGGTTCCAATTCACCCCTCCACTTT; abundance: -; v_gene: TRBV4-2; j_gene: TRBJ1-6; d_gene: -; len: 17
CDR3aa: CASREYRGGRTEAFF; CDR3nt: TGTGCCAGCAGGGAGTACAGGGGAGGAAGGACTGAAGCTTTCTTT; abundance: -; v_gene: TRBV6-5; j_gene: TRBJ1-1; d_gene: TRBD1; len: 15
CDR3aa: CASSPRNTGGEQFF; CDR3nt: TGTGCCAGCAGCCCCAGAAACACAGGGGGTGAGCAGTTCTTC; abundance: -; v_gene: TRBV7-9; j_gene: TRBJ2-1; d_gene: TRBD1; len: 14
CDR3aa: CASSELGSGAQHF; CDR3nt: TGTGCCAGCAGTGAATTGGGATCCGGGGCCCAGCATTTT; abundance: -; v_gene: TRBV2; j_gene: TRBJ1-5; d_gene: -; len: 13
CDR3aa: CASSFDRQDEQYF; CDR3nt: TGTGCCAGCAGCTTTGACAGGCAGGACGAGCAGTACTTC; abundance: -; v_gene: TRBV7-3; j_gene: TRBJ2-7; d_gene: -; len: 13
CDR3aa: CASSPPSGGNYGYTF; CDR3nt: TGTGCCAGCTCACCACCTTCGGGTGGTAACTATGGCTACACCTTC; abundance: -; v_gene: TRBV18; j_gene: TRBJ1-2; d_gene: -; len: 15
CDR3aa: CAWGGVGGVDEQFF; CDR3nt: TGTGCCTGGGGAGGAGTGGGAGGGGTCGATGAGCAGTTCTTC; abundance: -; v_gene: TRBV30; j_gene: TRBJ2-1; d_gene: TRBD2; len: 14
CDR3aa: CASRDREKLFF; CDR3nt: TGTGCCAGCAGGGACCGTGAAAAACTGTTTTTT; abundance: -; v_gene: TRBV6-5; j_gene: TRBJ1-4; d_gene: -; len: 11
CDR3aa: CATSDATGASSYEQYF; CDR3nt: TGTGCCACCAGTGACGCTACAGGGGCCTCCTCCTACGAGCAGTACTTC; abundance: -; v_gene: TRBV24-1; j_gene: TRBJ2-7; d_gene: TRBD1; len: 16
CDR3aa: CAISESPGDQPQHF; CDR3nt: TGTGCCATCAGTGAGTCGCCAGGGGACCAGCCCCAGCATTTT; abundance: -; v_gene: TRBV10-3; j_gene: TRBJ1-5; d_gene: -; len: 14
CDR3aa: CASSGEGRRQPQHF; CDR3nt: TGTGCCAGCAGTGGGGAGGGTAGAAGACAGCCCCAGCATTTT; abundance: -; v_gene: TRBV2; j_gene: TRBJ1-5; d_gene: -; len: 14
CDR3aa: CARSLGRGHGYTF; CDR3nt: TGTGCCAGAAGTTTGGGTCGAGGGCATGGCTACACCTTC; abundance: once; v_gene: TRBV5-3; j_gene: TRBJ1-2; d_gene: -; len: 13
CDR3aa: CASSQRGGASGNTIYF; CDR3nt: TGTGCCAGCAGCCAAAGAGGGGGCGCCTCAGGAAACACCATATATTTT; abundance: once; v_gene: TRBV7-2; j_gene: TRBJ1-3; d_gene: TRBD1; len: 16
CDR3aa: CASRQGVGGYTF; CDR3nt: TGTGCCAGCAGACAGGGGGTAGGAGGCTACACCTTC; abundance: -; v_gene: TRBV6-5; j_gene: TRBJ1-2; d_gene: TRBD1; len: 12
CDR3aa: CASSGEGQGGGGYTF; CDR3nt: TGTGCCAGCAGCGGAGAGGGACAGGGGGGCGGTGGCTACACCTTC; abundance: -; v_gene: TRBV9; j_gene: TRBJ1-2; d_gene: TRBD1; len: 15
CDR3aa: CASSPSRSGEQETQYF; CDR3nt: TGTGCCAGCAGCCCCAGCCGGAGCGGGGAACAAGAGACCCAGTACTTC; abundance: once; v_gene: TRBV7-8; j_gene: TRBJ2-5; d_gene: TRBD2; len: 16
CDR3aa: CASSRGRLGETQYF; CDR3nt: TGTGCCAGCAGCCGGGGTAGATTGGGAGAGACCCAGTACTTC; abundance: -; v_gene: TRBV7-9; j_gene: TRBJ2-5; d_gene: -; len: 14